This T cell receptor beta chain was sequenced during a study of T cells in Graves' hyperthyroidism and ophthalmopathy. The CDR3 has 18 amino acids. Germline CDR1 KGHDR, CDR2 SFDVKD. J was trimmed by 5 bases and V by 4 bases; bases with no gene match: 7. This clonotype was found many times. The TCR beta CDR3 regions underwent amplification using RNA transcripts as the source. TCR CDR3 underwent first-round RT-PCR with the HTBI primer set. TCRdb reprocessed the multiplex PCR reads via MiXCR and lists one record per CDR3 protein. Of some 570,000 distinct CDR3 sequences in the sample, roughly 18% were seen once.

The sample consisted of blood. The receptor was isolated from a woman under 30 with Graves' ophthalmopathy. V and J are TRBV24-1 and TRBJ2-1, with 16 bases lining up with TRBD2. The CDR3 reads CATSERGTSGRGHNEQFF. The CDR3 DNA is TGTGCCACCAGTGAACGAGGGACTAGCGGGAGGGGGCACAATGAGCAGTTCTTC.